The source of this T cell receptor beta chain is a study of human T cells and chemical hapten exposure (dated by TCRdb to 2020 to 2023). About the investigation overall: For sensitization, 2% DPC in acetone was applied to a roughly 2 cm by roughly 2 cm area of upper inner arm skin. Throughout the study period of roughly 24 weeks, patients also received therapeutic DPC doses to the scalp every week. Patch testing was done on the upper back using Finn chambers containing 0.01% DPC, and results were scored after 6 days according to International Contact Dermatitis Research Group standards. The patient cohort, mostly female, included alopecia areata with under or over 50% scalp involvement, alopecia totalis and alopecia universalis. Libraries were combined into a pool for sequencing, and differences in TCR yield between samples came mainly from small differences in library volumes within the pool. In alopecia patients, the study followed how the peripheral blood TCR repertoire changed in vivo over primary and secondary sensitization to diphenylcyclopropenone (DPC), a hapten. Patient blood was sampled pre-sensitization (week 0) and at 2, 6 and about 24 weeks after DPC sensitization. Twenty-nine alopecia patients gave blood for TCR sequencing at one to four time points (pre-sensitization, 2, 6 and 24 weeks). Study-wide findings and limitations: Repeated subsampling changed both the strength of the expansion versus patch-test correlation and the threshold at which that correlation became significant. All patients had alopecia, a presumed autoimmune disease, so their immune response might differ from that of healthy individuals. Compared with pre-sensitization or healthy control sets, expanded TCRs formed significantly more large CDR3 similarity clusters, which is consistent with antigen-driven responses. Patch test score was positively correlated with the number of PT1 expanded TCRs, with significance at thresholds 8, 16 and 32 but not at 4. DPC sensitization did not change how many TCRs were above 1 in 1000 frequency, and no evidence was found of alterations in global repertoire structure.

Unmatched junction bases come to 6, with V trimmed by 4 bases and J by 1 base. CDR1 SQVTM and CDR2 ANQGSEA are derived from the germline V gene. Including the terminal cysteine and phenylalanine, the CDR3 comprises 14 residues. Here the CDR3 DNA is all that survives: 42 bases in frame from base 1. This clonotype came up a few times. The antigen it recognizes is unknown. Per-base quality was not reported, and no clone a single base away is much larger than it. The time point label, read with the paper, signifies: patch test 1, 2 weeks after DPC sensitization. According to the study, the label for this sample's treatment or condition signals: therapeutic diphenylcyclopropenone sensitization with weekly scalp DPC. At each patch-test visit, blood was drawn before the patch test was applied. Eligible patients were aged 18 to 70, diagnosed with alopecia, deemed suitable for DPC therapy, and excluded if pregnant. Total RNA was extracted from unfractionated whole blood that had been collected in Tempus Blood RNA tubes.

Library construction relied on RACE. Sequenced using a NextSeq 500. Library preparation attached unique molecular identifiers to individual cDNA molecules for quantitative, reproducible TCR counting. From each blood RNA sample, both TCR alpha and TCR beta chains were sequenced. Under the source paper's analysis protocol: Samples had a median of roughly 100,000 TCRs, with a range from about 23,224 to 750,000. The Decombinator software suite was used to annotate V, J and CDR3 in the TCR reads. For the PS versus PT1 abundance plots, all samples were subsampled to the same number of TCRs (28,000). Expanded TCRs were defined as absent before sensitization and observed at least eight times at the 2-week time point. Clones were called with MiXCR by TCRdb after fastp trimmed the public reads at Q25, and only in-frame beta chains were retained. Rows with one shared CDR3 protein collapse into an entry with the most common genes and DNA. The authors' filters were not applied to this entry. The sample data list about 120,000 distinct CDR3 sequences, and about an eighth of these were observed just once. The ten largest clones capture 0.9% to 0.95% of the sample.

This TCR was sampled from a young man with alopecia areata. Some clones in this sample may be carry-over from other donors' samples. Specimen: whole blood, collected in connection with sensitization to the hapten diphenylcyclopropenone (DPC). The V and J genes are TRBV29-1 and TRBJ1-1; 7 of the junction bases match TRBD1. The CDR3 protein is CSVARDSPNTEAFF. In nucleotides, the sequence is TGCAGCGTTGCTAGGGACAGCCCGAACACTGAAGCTTTCTTT.